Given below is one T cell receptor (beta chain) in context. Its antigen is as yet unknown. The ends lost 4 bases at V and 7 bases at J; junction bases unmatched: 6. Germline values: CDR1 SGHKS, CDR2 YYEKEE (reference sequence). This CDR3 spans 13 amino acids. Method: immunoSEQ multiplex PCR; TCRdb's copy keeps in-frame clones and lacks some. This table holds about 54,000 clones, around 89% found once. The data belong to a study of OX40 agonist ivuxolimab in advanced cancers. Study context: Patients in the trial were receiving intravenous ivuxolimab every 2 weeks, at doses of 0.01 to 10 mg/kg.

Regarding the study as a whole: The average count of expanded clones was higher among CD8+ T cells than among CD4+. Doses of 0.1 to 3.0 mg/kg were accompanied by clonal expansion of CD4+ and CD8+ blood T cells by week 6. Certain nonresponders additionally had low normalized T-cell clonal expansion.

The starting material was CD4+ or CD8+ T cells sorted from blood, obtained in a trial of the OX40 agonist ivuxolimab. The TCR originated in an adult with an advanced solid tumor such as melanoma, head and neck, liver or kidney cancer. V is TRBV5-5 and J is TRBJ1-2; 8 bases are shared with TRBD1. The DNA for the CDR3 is TGTGCCAGCAGCCCACAGGGGGATATTGGCTACACCTTC. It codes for CASSPQGDIGYTF.